A selection of T cell receptor beta chains follows, all from one sample in a study of technical replicates of blood from several donors. This table comes from immunoSEQ multiplex PCR, and its TCRdb copy is limited to in-frame clones, with some not included. The data show about 80,000 clones, roughly 90% seen once. Sequencing was done on a sample of T cells isolated from PBMCs. Receptors were obtained from a human donor in good health. CDR3s include the opening cysteine and the closing phenylalanine or tryptophan. D genes are given only for firm matches. Clone size, where shown, is once, few, many, or a class for clones that have expanded.

d_gene: NA
v_gene: TRBV9
abundance: NA
j_gene: TRBJ2-1
CDR3aa: CASSVNLNNEQFF
CDR3nt: TGTGCCAGCAGCGTAAACTTGAACAATGAGCAGTTCTTC

d_gene: NA
v_gene: TRBV5-4
abundance: NA
j_gene: TRBJ1-4
CDR3aa: CASTSREGEKLFF
CDR3nt: TGTGCCAGCACCTCGAGGGAGGGTGAAAAACTGTTTTTT

d_gene: NA
v_gene: TRBV5-6
abundance: NA
j_gene: TRBJ2-7
CDR3aa: CASSLGSSYEQYF
CDR3nt: TGTGCCAGCAGCTTGGGCAGCTCCTACGAGCAGTACTTC

d_gene: NA
v_gene: TRBV5-1
abundance: NA
j_gene: TRBJ2-7
CDR3aa: CASSSTGISYEQYF
CDR3nt: TGCGCCAGCAGCTCCACCGGGATCTCCTACGAGCAGTACTTC

d_gene: NA
v_gene: TRBV27
abundance: NA
j_gene: TRBJ1-2
CDR3aa: CASSLQAGAAGYGYTF
CDR3nt: TGTGCCAGCAGTCTCCAGGCGGGGGCCGCCGGGTATGGCTACACCTTC

d_gene: NA
v_gene: TRBV2
abundance: NA
j_gene: TRBJ1-2
CDR3aa: CASSAYRQNQGYTF
CDR3nt: TGTGCCAGCAGTGCATACCGACAGAATCAAGGCTACACCTTC

d_gene: NA
v_gene: TRBV7-2
abundance: NA
j_gene: TRBJ2-3
CDR3aa: CASSYRQVTDTQYF
CDR3nt: TGTGCCAGCAGCTACAGACAAGTCACAGATACGCAGTATTTT

d_gene: NA
v_gene: TRBV28
abundance: NA
j_gene: TRBJ1-4
CDR3aa: CASSEGGPNEKLFF
CDR3nt: TGTGCCAGCAGTGAGGGCGGGCCTAATGAAAAACTGTTTTTT

d_gene: NA
v_gene: TRBV21-1
abundance: NA
j_gene: TRBJ1-2
CDR3aa: CASSKDPSVDQTNYGYTF
CDR3nt: TGTGCCAGCAGCAAAGACCCTAGCGTTGACCAGACTAACTATGGCTACACCTTC

d_gene: NA
v_gene: TRBV5-6
abundance: NA
j_gene: TRBJ2-7
CDR3aa: CASSFRDILGYEQYF
CDR3nt: TGTGCCAGCAGCTTCCGGGACATACTTGGGTACGAGCAGTACTTC

d_gene: TRBD1
v_gene: TRBV4-1
abundance: NA
j_gene: TRBJ1-5
CDR3aa: CASSQYQGAHQPQHF
CDR3nt: TGCGCCAGCAGCCAATATCAGGGGGCTCATCAGCCCCAGCATTTT

d_gene: NA
v_gene: TRBV7-9
abundance: few
j_gene: TRBJ1-1
CDR3aa: CASTTSLRMNTEAFF
CDR3nt: TGTGCCAGCACCACTTCGCTCAGGATGAACACTGAAGCTTTCTTT